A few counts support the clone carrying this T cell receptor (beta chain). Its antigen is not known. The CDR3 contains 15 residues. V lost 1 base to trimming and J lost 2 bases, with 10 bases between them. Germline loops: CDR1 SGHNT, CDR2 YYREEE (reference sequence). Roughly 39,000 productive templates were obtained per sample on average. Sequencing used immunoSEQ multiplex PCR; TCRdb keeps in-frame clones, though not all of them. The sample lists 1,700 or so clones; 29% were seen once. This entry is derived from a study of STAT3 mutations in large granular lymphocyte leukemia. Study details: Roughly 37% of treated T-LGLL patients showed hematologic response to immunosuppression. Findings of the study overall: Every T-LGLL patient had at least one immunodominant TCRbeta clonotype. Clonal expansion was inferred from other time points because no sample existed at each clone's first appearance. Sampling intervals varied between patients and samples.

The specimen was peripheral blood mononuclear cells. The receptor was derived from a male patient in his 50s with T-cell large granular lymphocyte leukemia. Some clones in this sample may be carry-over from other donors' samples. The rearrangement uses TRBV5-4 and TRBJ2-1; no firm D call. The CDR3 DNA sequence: TGTGCCAGCAGCTTGTTCGGGCAGGCCTACAATGAGCAGTTCTTC. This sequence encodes CASSLFGQAYNEQFF.